This T cell receptor (beta chain) stems from a study of blood T cell repertoires in COVID-19. CDR3 length: 14 amino acids. The V gene's germline CDR1 is KGHSH and CDR2 LQKENI. Trimming removed 6 bases at V and 0 bases at J, with 11 bases between. Here immunoSEQ multiplex PCR was the method, and the copy in TCRdb shows in-frame clones only, minus some. This table holds approximately 220,000 clones, 80% to 90% found once. The sample consisted of PBMCs or T cells enriched from blood (not recorded which). The V call is TRBV18, the J call TRBJ1-2; TRBD1 is a possible D gene (6 bases). The clonotype comes from a woman between 45 and 60 years old who had been exposed to COVID-19. The CDR3 DNA is TGTGCCAGCTCTCCCACAGGGTCTAACTATGGCTACACCTTC. Translation gives CASSPTGSNYGYTF.